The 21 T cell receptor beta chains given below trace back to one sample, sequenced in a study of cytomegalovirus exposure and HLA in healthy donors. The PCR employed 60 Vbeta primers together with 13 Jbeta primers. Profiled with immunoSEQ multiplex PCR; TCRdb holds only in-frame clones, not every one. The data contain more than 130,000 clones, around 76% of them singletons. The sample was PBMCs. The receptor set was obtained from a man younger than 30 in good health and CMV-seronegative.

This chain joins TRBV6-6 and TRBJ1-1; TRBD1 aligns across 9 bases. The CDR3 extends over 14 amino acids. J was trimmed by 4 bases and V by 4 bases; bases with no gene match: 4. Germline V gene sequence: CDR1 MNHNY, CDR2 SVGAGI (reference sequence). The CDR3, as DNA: TGTGCCAGCAGTTTGACAGGGGGAAGCACTGAAGCTTTCTTT. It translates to CASSLTGGSTEAFF.

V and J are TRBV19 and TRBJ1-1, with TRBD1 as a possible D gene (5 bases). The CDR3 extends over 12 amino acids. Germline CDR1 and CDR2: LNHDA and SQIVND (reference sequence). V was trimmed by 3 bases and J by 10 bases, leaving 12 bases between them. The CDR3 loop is CASSIGRGGAFF. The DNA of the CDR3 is TGTGCCAGTAGTATCGGGAGGGGAGGAGCTTTCTTT.

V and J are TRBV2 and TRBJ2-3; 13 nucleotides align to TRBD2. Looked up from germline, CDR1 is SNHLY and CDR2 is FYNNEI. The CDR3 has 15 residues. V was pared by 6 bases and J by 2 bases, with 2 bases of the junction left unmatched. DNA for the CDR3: TGTGCCAGCAGGACTAGCGGGGGGCCCACAGATACGCAGTATTTT. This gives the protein CASRTSGGPTDTQYF.

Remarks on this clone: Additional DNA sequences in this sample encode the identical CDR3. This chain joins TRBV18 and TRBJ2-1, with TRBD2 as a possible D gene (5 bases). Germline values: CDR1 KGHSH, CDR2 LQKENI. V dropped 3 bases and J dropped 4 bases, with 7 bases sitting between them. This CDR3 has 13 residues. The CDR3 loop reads CASSPGLYNEQFF. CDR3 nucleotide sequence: TGTGCCAGCTCACCCGGACTGTACAATGAGCAGTTCTTC.

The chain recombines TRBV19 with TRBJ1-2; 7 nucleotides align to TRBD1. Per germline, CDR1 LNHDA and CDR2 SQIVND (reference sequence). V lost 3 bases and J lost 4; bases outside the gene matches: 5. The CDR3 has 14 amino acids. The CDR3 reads CASSILSGGYGYTF. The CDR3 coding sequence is TGTGCCAGTAGTATCCTTTCAGGGGGCTATGGCTACACCTTC.

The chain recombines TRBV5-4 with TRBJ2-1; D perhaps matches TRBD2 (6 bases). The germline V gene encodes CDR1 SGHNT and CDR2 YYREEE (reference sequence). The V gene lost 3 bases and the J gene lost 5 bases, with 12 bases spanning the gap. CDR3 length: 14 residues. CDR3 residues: CASSSSSADNEQFF. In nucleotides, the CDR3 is TGTGCCAGCAGCTCCTCTAGCGCCGACAATGAGCAGTTCTTC.

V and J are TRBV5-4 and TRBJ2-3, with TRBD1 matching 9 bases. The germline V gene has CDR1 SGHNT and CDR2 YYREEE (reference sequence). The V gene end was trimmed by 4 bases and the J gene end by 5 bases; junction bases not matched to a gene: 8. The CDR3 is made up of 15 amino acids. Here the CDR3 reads CASSPSGQGLDTQYF. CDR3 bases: TGTGCCAGCAGCCCATCGGGACAGGGTTTAGATACGCAGTATTTT.

The CDR3 is CASSQRTATNSPLHF. The CDR3 bases are TGTGCCAGCAGCCAAAGGACAGCGACCAATTCACCCCTCCACTTT. The chain uses TRBV14 and TRBJ1-6, with D possibly TRBD1 on 6 matching bases. V was shortened by 2 bases and J by 7 bases, with 12 bases between the two germline ends. CDR3 length: 15 residues. Germline V gene lookup returns CDR1 SGHDN and CDR2 FVKESK.

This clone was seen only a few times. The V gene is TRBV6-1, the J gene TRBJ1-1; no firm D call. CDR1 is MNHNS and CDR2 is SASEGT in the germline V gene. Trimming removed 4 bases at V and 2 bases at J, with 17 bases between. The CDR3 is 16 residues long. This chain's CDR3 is CASSVRMGVLNTEAFF. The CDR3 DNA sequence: TGTGCCAGCAGTGTCCGGATGGGAGTGCTAAACACTGAAGCTTTCTTT.

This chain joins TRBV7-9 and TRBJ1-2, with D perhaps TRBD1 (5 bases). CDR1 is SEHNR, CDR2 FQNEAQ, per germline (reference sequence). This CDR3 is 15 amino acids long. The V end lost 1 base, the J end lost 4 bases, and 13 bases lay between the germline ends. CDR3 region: CASSLGSGGTYGYTF. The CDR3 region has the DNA TGTGCCAGCAGCTTAGGTTCAGGCGGGACCTATGGCTACACCTTC. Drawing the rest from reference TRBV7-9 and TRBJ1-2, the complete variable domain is DTGVSQNPRHKITKRGQNVTFRCDPISEHNRLYWYRQTLGQGPEFLTYFQNEAQLEKSRLLSDRFSAERPKGSFSTLEIQRTEQGDSAMYLCASSLGSGGTYGYTFGSGTRLTVV.

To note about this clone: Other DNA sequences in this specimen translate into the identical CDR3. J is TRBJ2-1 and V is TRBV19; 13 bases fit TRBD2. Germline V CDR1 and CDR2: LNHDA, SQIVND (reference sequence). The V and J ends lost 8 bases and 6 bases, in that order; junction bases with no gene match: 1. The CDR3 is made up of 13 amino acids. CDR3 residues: CASGTSGINEQFF. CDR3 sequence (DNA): TGTGCCAGTGGGACTAGCGGGATCAATGAGCAGTTCTTC.

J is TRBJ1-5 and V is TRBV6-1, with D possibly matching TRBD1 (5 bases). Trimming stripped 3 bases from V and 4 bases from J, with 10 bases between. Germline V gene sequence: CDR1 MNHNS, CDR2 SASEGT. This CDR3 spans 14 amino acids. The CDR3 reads CASSDHGGNQPQHF. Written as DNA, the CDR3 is TGTGCCAGCAGTGACCACGGGGGAAATCAGCCCCAGCATTTT.

The DNA of the CDR3 is TGTGCCAGCAGCCCGGAGGGCTGGAACTATGGCTACACCTTC. The encoded protein is CASSPEGWNYGYTF. The gene calls are TRBV5-4 and TRBJ1-2; no reliable D call. V was cut by 4 bases and J by 2 bases, with 12 bases left in between. The germline V gene has CDR1 SGHNT and CDR2 YYREEE (reference sequence). The CDR3 contains 14 residues. Using reference TRBV5-4 and TRBJ1-2 for the parts outside the CDR3, the full variable domain is ETGVTQSPTHLIKTRGQQVTLRCSSQSGHNTVSWYQQALGQGPQFIFQYYREEENGRGNFPPRFSGLQFPNYSSELNVNALELDDSALYLCASSPEGWNYGYTFGSGTRLTVV.

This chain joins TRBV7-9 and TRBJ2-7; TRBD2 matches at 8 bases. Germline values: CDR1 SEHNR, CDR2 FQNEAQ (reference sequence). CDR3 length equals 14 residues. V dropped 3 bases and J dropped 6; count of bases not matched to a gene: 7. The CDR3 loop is CASSFDSGGPEQYF. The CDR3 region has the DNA TGTGCCAGCAGCTTCGACAGCGGGGGACCCGAGCAGTACTTC.

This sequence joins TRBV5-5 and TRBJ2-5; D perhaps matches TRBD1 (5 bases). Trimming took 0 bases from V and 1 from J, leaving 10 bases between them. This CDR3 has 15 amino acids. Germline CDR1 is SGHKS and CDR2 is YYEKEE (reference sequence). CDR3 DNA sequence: TGTGCCAGCAGCTTGGACCCAGGGCTCCAAGAGACCCAGTACTTC. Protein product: CASSLDPGLQETQYF.

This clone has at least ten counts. The CDR3 bases are TGTGCCAGCAGCTACGGGGTCTCCTACGAGCAGTACTTC. This sequence encodes CASSYGVSYEQYF. This rearrangement joins TRBV5-6 to TRBJ2-7, with D tentatively TRBD2 (5 bases). V was cut by 3 bases and J by 0 bases, with 7 bases left in between. The CDR3 covers 13 residues. Germline V gene data show CDR1 as SGHDT and CDR2 as YYEEEE.

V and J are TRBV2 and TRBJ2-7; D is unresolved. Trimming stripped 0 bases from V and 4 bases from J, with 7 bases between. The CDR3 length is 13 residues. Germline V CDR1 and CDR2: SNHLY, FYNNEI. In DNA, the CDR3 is TGTGCCAGCAGTGAAGCGCCACAGTACGAGCAGTACTTC. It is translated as CASSEAPQYEQYF.

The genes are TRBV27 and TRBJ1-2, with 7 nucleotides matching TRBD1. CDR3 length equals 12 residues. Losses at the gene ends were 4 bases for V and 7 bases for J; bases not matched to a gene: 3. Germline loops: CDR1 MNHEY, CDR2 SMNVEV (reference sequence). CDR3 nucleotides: TGTGCCAGCAGTTCCCCAGGGGGTGGCTACACCTTC. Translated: CASSSPGGGYTF.

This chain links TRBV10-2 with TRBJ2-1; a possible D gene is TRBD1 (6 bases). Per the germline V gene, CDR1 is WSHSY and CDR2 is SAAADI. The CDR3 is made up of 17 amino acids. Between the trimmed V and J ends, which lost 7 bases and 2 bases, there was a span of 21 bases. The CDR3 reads CASTGSEGQGTYNEQFF. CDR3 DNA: TGCGCCAGCACGGGGTCGGAAGGCCAGGGGACCTACAATGAGCAGTTCTTC.

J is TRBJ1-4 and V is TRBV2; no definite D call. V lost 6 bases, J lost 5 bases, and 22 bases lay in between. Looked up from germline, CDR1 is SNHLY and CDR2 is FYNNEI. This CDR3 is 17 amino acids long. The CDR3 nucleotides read TGTGCCAGCAGACCGATGAGGACCCGGGGAGTGAATGAAAAACTGTTTTTT. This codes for CASRPMRTRGVNEKLFF.

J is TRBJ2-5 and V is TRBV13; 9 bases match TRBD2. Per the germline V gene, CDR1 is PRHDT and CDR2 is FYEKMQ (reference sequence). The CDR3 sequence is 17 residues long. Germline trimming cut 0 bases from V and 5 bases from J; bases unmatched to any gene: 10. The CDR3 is CASSLGGVAGAGETQYF. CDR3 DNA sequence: TGTGCCAGCAGCTTAGGCGGGGTAGCGGGAGCGGGTGAGACCCAGTACTTC.